This T cell receptor (beta chain) emerged from a study of cytomegalovirus exposure and HLA in healthy donors. The study's findings and limits: In a later analysis, an Asian-associated ancestry cluster reportedly showed fewer N-insertions than the approximately 660-donor mean. In a later analysis, common viral pathogens appeared linked to several of the most significant clusters.

On this clone itself: Its antigen is as yet unknown. Other nucleotide sequences from this sample produce the same CDR3.

There are 14 residues in the CDR3. The germline CDR1 and CDR2 sequences are MNHEY and SVGAGI. Trimming pared 2 bases from V and 8 bases from J, leaving 15 bases between. It was with 60 Vbeta and 13 Jbeta primers that the PCR ran. Sequenced by immunoSEQ multiplex PCR; TCRdb stores in-frame clones only, minus some. The sample records around 190,000 clones, about 80% being singletons. Samples came from healthy bone marrow donors. The TCR sequence derives from a man aged 35 to 55 in good health and CMV-seropositive. Sequencing input: PBMCs. This sequence joins TRBV6-5 and TRBJ1-2; a possible D gene is TRBD1 (6 bases). For the CDR3, the DNA is TGTGCCAGCAGTTACCTGCAGGGGAGTGGGGGCTACACCTTC. Its translation: CASSYLQGSGGYTF.